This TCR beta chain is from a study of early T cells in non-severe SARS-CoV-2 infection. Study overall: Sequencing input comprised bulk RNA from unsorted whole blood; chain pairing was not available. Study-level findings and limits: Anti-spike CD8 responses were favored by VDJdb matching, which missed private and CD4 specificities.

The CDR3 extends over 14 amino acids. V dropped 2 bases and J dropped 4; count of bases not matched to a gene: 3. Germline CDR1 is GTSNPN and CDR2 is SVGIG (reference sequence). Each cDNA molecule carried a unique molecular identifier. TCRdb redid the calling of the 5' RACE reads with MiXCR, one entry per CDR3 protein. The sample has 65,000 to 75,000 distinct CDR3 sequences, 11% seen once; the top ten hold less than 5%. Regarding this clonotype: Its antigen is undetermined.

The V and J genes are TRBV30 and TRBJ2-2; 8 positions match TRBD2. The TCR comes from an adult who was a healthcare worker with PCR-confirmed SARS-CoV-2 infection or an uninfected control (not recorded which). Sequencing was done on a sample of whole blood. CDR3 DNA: TGTGCCTGGAGTAGGACTAGCCGCACCGGGGAGCTGTTTTTT. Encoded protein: CAWSRTSRTGELFF. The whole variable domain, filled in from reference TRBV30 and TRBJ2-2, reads SQTIHQWPATLVQPVGSPLSLECTVEGTSNPNLYWYRQAAGRGLQLLFYSVGIGQISSEVPQNLSASRPQDRQFILSSKKLLLSDSGFYLCAWSRTSRTGELFFGEGSRLTVL.